This TCR beta chain was profiled in a study of T cell responses to AZD1222 COVID-19 vaccine. Points on this clone: Antigen unknown.

Points from the study as a whole: Nearly half of unique spike-specific TCRs reportedly avoided B.1.351 and B.1.1.7 mutated regions.

The protocol was immunoSEQ multiplex PCR, while the TCRdb copy is restricted to in-frame clones and leaves out a portion. This table has about 93,000 clones, around nine tenths appearing once. CDR1 and CDR2 from the germline V gene are MNHEY and SVGAGI. CDR3 length equals 16 residues. The trim removed 0 bases at V and 5 bases at J, leaving 7 bases unmatched. The receptor's source is an adult in good health. The sequencing used peripheral blood, collected on day 0 of AZD1222 vaccination. V usage is TRBV6-5 and J usage is TRBJ2-1; 7 bases agree with TRBD2. DNA for the CDR3: TGTGCCAGCAGTTACTCGATTCTAGCGGATAACAATGAGCAGTTCTTC. This gives the protein CASSYSILADNNEQFF.